The 25 T cell receptor beta chains in this list originate from one sample, sequenced in a study of blood T cell repertoires in COVID-19. Generated by immunoSEQ multiplex PCR, the TCRdb table keeps only in-frame clones and is missing some. This table holds fewer than 300,000 clones, 84% found once. Sequencing was done on a sample of peripheral blood. The source is a person between 65 and 79 years old with COVID-19, enrolled during active disease.

This sequence joins TRBV5-1 and TRBJ1-2, with D perhaps TRBD1 (6 bases). V was clipped by 4 bases and J by 0 bases, with 19 bases between them. Germline-derived CDR1 and CDR2 are SGHRS and YFSETQ. The CDR3 runs 17 residues. In DNA form, the CDR3 reads TGCGCCAGCAGCCCGTACCAGGGGAAAGCAACTAACTATGGCTACACCTTC. Translating gives CASSPYQGKATNYGYTF. Looking up the rest from reference TRBV5-1 and TRBJ1-2 gives the full variable domain: KAGVTQTPRYLIKTRGQQVTLSCSPISGHRSVSWYQQTPGQGLQFLFEYFSETQRNKGNFPGRFSGRQFSNSRSEMNVSTLELGDSALYLCASSPYQGKATNYGYTFGSGTRLTVV.

J is TRBJ2-7 and V is TRBV27; 7 bases match TRBD1. This CDR3 is built from 17 residues. Germline lookup yields CDR1 MNHEY and CDR2 SMNVEV (reference sequence). V lost 4 bases to trimming and J lost 2 bases; unmatched junction nucleotides: 14. Here the CDR3 DNA reads TGTGCCAGCAGTTCGAGTTCGTTAGACAGGGCCCCCTACGAGCAGTACTTC. Encoded protein: CASSSSSLDRAPYEQYF.

The chain recombines TRBV4-2 with TRBJ1-1; 9 bases line up with TRBD1. The CDR3 has 17 amino acids. Germline CDR1 is LGHNA and CDR2 is YNFKEQ. V lost 1 base and J lost 1; bases outside the gene matches: 7. CDR3 residues: CASSQGLTGGRNTEAFF. The CDR3 bases are TGTGCCAGCAGCCAAGGTTTAACAGGGGGCCGGAACACTGAAGCTTTCTTT.

This clone was observed a handful of times. The sample carries other DNA sequences with the same CDR3. The gene calls are TRBV5-1 and TRBJ2-3; 9 bases are shared with TRBD2. The ends lost 2 bases at V and 0 bases at J; junction bases unmatched: 1. The CDR3 covers 15 residues. Germline CDR1 is SGHRS and CDR2 is YFSETQ. The CDR3 region is CASSLTSGSTDTQYF. The DNA of the CDR3 is TGCGCCAGCAGCTTAACTAGCGGGAGCACAGATACGCAGTATTTT.

The chain has TRBV3-1 (or the pseudogene TRBV3-2) and TRBJ1-1; D call uncertain. V was trimmed by 8 bases and J by 0 bases, leaving 7 bases between them. Germline V gives CDR1 LGHDT, CDR2 YNNKEL (reference sequence). This CDR3 contains 12 residues. CDR3 bases: TGTGCCAGCGGGCGATTGAACACTGAAGCTTTCTTT. It yields the protein CASGRLNTEAFF.

CDR3 coding DNA: TGTGCCAGCAAACAGGGGAATCAGCCCCAGCATTTT. Residues: CASKQGNQPQHF. This chain links TRBV12-3 or TRBV12-4 with TRBJ1-5; 7 positions agree with TRBD1. The CDR3 is 12 amino acids. Losses at the gene ends were 7 bases for V and 4 bases for J; bases not matched to a gene: 1.

V is TRBV29-1 and J is TRBJ1-5; D may be TRBD1 (5 bases). Per germline, CDR1 SQVTM and CDR2 ANQGSEA. The CDR3 has 12 amino acids. The ends were cut back, 7 bases at V and 5 bases at J, with 12 bases in the middle. In DNA, the CDR3 is TGCAGCGGGGGGGAGGCTCATCAGCCCCAGCATTTT. Translating gives CSGGEAHQPQHF.

V is TRBV28 and J is TRBJ2-3; TRBD2 matches 8 bases. This CDR3 has 16 amino acids. V trimming: 6 bases; J trimming: 9 bases; junction bases outside the gene matches: 17. Germline CDR1 and CDR2: MDHEN and SYDVKM. In nucleotides, the CDR3 is TGTGCCAGCAGCCCTGGACTAGCCGGCCTTAGGTTGACGCAGTATTTT. Translated: CASSPGLAGLRLTQYF.

About this clone: Germline and junction disagree at one end, which may indicate a read error. This rearrangement joins TRBV23-1 to TRBJ2-5; D perhaps matches TRBD2 (7 bases). TRBV23-1 is placed among ORFs of uncertain function. This CDR3 comprises 11 residues. CDR3 region: CAEQGGETQYF. The CDR3 DNA follows: TGTGCTGAACAGGGAGGGGAGACCCAGTACTTC.

The chain employs TRBV4-3 and TRBJ2-1; TRBD1 aligns across 7 bases. The CDR3 totals 16 residues. CDR1 LGHNA and CDR2 YSLEER come from the germline V gene. With V trimmed by 1 base and J by 0 bases, 3 bases remained unmatched. In DNA, the CDR3 is TGCGCCAGCAGCCAAGGCAGGGGGTACTCCTACAATGAGCAGTTCTTC. This gives the protein CASSQGRGYSYNEQFF.

The rearrangement joins TRBV4-1 to TRBJ1-5; D unclear. The CDR3 has 16 residues. Per the germline V gene, CDR1 is MGHRA and CDR2 is YSYEKL. Trimming cost V 0 bases and J 5 bases, with 14 bases left between them. The CDR3 region is CASSQDLRGSYQPQHF. The CDR3 nucleotides read TGCGCCAGCAGCCAAGATCTTAGAGGGAGTTATCAGCCCCAGCATTTT.

In its sample, this clone was seen once. J is TRBJ2-3 and V is TRBV4-3; D unclear. The V and J ends lost 4 bases and 1 base respectively, with 9 bases between them. Germline CDR1 LGHNA, CDR2 YSLEER. The CDR3 runs 14 residues. As DNA, the CDR3 is TGCGCCAGCAGCCCGCACTCGGGCACAGATACGCAGTATTTT. The encoded protein is CASSPHSGTDTQYF.

The chain combines TRBV5-6 with TRBJ1-1, with D maybe TRBD1 (6 bases). CDR3 length equals 17 residues. The V gene's germline CDR1 is SGHDT and CDR2 YYEEEE. V was shortened by 2 bases and J by 4 bases, with 21 bases between the two germline ends. CDR3 in amino acids: CASSLTKRGRGVTEAFF. CDR3 bases: TGTGCCAGCAGCTTAACGAAACGCGGGAGGGGGGTCACTGAAGCTTTCTTT.

V usage is TRBV19 and J usage is TRBJ1-5; 11 nucleotides line up with TRBD1. After removal of 4 bases from V and 4 bases from J, the junction contained 6 bases not matched to a gene. Germline CDR1 reads LNHDA; CDR2 reads SQIVND (reference sequence). This CDR3 has 16 residues. CDR3 residues: CASSTSRDRGNQPQHF. The CDR3 nucleotides read TGTGCCAGTAGTACCTCCCGGGACAGGGGGAATCAGCCCCAGCATTTT.

The chain joins TRBV2 to TRBJ2-5; D is undetermined. CDR3 length: 14 residues. The germline CDR1 and CDR2 sequences are SNHLY and FYNNEI. V dropped 7 bases and J dropped 0 bases, with 12 bases sitting between them. The CDR3 DNA sequence: TGTGCCAGCACCCCGACAAGCCACCAAGAGACCCAGTACTTC. It is translated as CASTPTSHQETQYF.

The chain couples TRBV7-2 to TRBJ2-5, with D possibly TRBD2 on 6 matching bases. The germline CDR1 and CDR2 sequences are SGHTA and FQGNSA. The V end lost 5 bases, the J end lost 5 bases, and 15 bases lay between the germline ends. The length of the CDR3 is 14 residues. CDR3 sequence (DNA): TGTGCCAGCAGCCCGGTTTGGGCGGGGGAGACCCAGTACTTC. Protein: CASSPVWAGETQYF.

V and J are TRBV7-2 and TRBJ1-1; a possible D gene is TRBD1 (5 bases). CDR1 is SGHTA and CDR2 is FQGNSA in the germline V gene. The CDR3 is made up of 14 amino acids. V gave up 3 bases and J gave up 5 bases, with 13 bases separating them. The CDR3 DNA is TGTGCCAGCAGCTTGTACCCGGGGGGGACTGAAGCTTTCTTT. Amino acid sequence: CASSLYPGGTEAFF.

This sequence joins TRBV10-2 and TRBJ2-1; D is ambiguous. CDR1 WSHSY and CDR2 SAAADI come from the germline V gene. V lost 0 bases and J 2 bases, leaving 5 bases between the germline ends. The CDR3 contains 14 residues. CDR3 amino acids: CASSESRTYNEQFF. In nucleotides, the CDR3 is TGCGCCAGCAGTGAGTCGCGCACCTACAATGAGCAGTTCTTC.

The J gene is TRBJ2-2, the V gene TRBV9, with 11 bases fitting TRBD2. The trim removed 4 bases at V and 6 bases at J, leaving 8 bases unmatched. This CDR3 has 16 amino acids. Germline values: CDR1 SGDLS, CDR2 YYNGEE. The CDR3 DNA sequence: TGTGCCAGCAGCCCAGAGGGGACTAGCGGATCCGGGGAGCTGTTTTTT. Its translation is CASSPEGTSGSGELFF.

This clone was seen once. The V gene is TRBV27, the J gene TRBJ1-5; TRBD1 agrees at 11 bases. With V trimmed by 2 bases and J by 6 bases, 3 bases remained unmatched. The CDR3 length is 15 residues. In germline, CDR1 is MNHEY, CDR2 SMNVEV (reference sequence). CDR3 region: CASSLRGQGAQPQHF. The CDR3 DNA is TGTGCCAGCAGTTTACGCGGACAGGGGGCTCAGCCCCAGCATTTT.

The rearrangement joins TRBV5-4 to TRBJ1-1; tentatively, D is TRBD1 (6 bases). This CDR3 is built from 13 residues. Trimming removed 2 bases from V and 5 bases from J, with 10 bases in between. CDR1 is SGHNT and CDR2 is YYREEE in the germline V gene (reference sequence). CDR3 in DNA: TGTGCCAGCAGCTTTGTCAGGGGAACTGAAGCTTTCTTT. Protein sequence: CASSFVRGTEAFF.

The chain combines TRBV10-3 with TRBJ2-5, with D tentatively TRBD2 (5 bases). The CDR3 covers 14 residues. Trimming removed 0 bases from V and 7 bases from J, with 12 bases in between. Germline loops: CDR1 ENHRY, CDR2 SYGVKD. The CDR3 loop is CAISESAGAGTQYF. For the CDR3, the DNA is TGTGCCATCAGTGAGTCGGCCGGCGCGGGGACCCAGTACTTC.

The chain combines TRBV6-2 or TRBV6-3 with TRBJ2-1; TRBD1 matches 9 bases. Germline trimming cut 2 bases from V and 6 bases from J; bases unmatched to any gene: 14. Germline CDR1 is MNHEY and CDR2 is SVGEGT. There are 18 residues in the CDR3. As DNA, the CDR3 is TGTGCCAGCAGTTACCCTCAGGCGGGACAGGGAAGACGCAATGAGCAGTTCTTC. Protein: CASSYPQAGQGRRNEQFF.

This rearrangement joins TRBV27 to TRBJ2-5, with TRBD2 as a possible D gene (6 bases). The germline V gene has CDR1 MNHEY and CDR2 SMNVEV (reference sequence). The CDR3 consists of 14 residues. The V end was cut by 6 bases, the J end by 5 bases, with 16 bases between. Here the CDR3 DNA reads TGTGCCAGCAGACGCCTTTCTAGCGACGAGACCCAGTACTTC. Encoded protein: CASRRLSSDETQYF.

The rearrangement uses TRBV4-2 and TRBJ2-3; tentative D call: TRBD2 (6 bases). The CDR3 is made up of 13 amino acids. Germline CDR1 LGHNA, CDR2 YNFKEQ. The V end was cut by 1 base, the J end by 11 bases, with 13 bases between. The CDR3 protein is CASSQASAELQYF. The CDR3 DNA reads TGTGCCAGCAGCCAAGCTAGCGCAGAACTGCAGTATTTT.